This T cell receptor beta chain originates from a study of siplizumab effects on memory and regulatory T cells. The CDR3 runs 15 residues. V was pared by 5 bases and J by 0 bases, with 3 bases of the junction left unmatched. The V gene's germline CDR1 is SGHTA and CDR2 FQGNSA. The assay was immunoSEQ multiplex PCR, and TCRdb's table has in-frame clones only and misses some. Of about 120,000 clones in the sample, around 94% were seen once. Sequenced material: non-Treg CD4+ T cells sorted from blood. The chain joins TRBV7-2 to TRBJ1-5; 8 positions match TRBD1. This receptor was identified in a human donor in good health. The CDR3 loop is CASSPTGVSNQPQHF. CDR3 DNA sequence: TGTGCCAGCAGCCCGACAGGGGTTAGCAATCAGCCCCAGCATTTT.